A selection of T cell receptor beta chains follows, all from one sample in a study of cytomegalovirus exposure and HLA in healthy donors. Assay: immunoSEQ multiplex PCR; the TCRdb copy retains only in-frame clones and omits some. Here the sample spans about 140,000 clones, 77% being singletons. The specimen sequenced was PBMCs. The receptors were sampled from a female donor in good health and CMV-seronegative. CDR3s include the opening cysteine and the closing phenylalanine or tryptophan. A D gene is named only where the DNA matches it firmly. Clone size appears in some rows only: once, few, many, or a class for an expanded clone.

clone_size d_call j_call cdr3_length v_call cdr3_aa cdr3_nt
. . TRBJ1-5 12 TRBV28 CASSGQYQPQHF TGTGCCAGCAGTGGACAATATCAGCCCCAGCATTTT
few . TRBJ1-5 13 TRBV19 CASSTQGNQPQHF TGTGCCAGTAGCACACAGGGAAATCAGCCCCAGCATTTT
. . TRBJ1-3 15 TRBV5-1 CASSRGGQSGNTIYF TGCGCCAGCAGCCGCGGGGGGCAGTCTGGAAACACCATATATTTT
few . TRBJ1-2 13 TRBV29-1 CSVEVKRGNGYTF TGCAGCGTTGAAGTCAAAAGGGGCAATGGCTACACCTTC
few . TRBJ2-1 17 TRBV5-4 CASSQGAPRSSYNEQFF TGTGCCAGCAGTCAAGGAGCACCCCGAAGCTCCTACAATGAGCAGTTCTTC
. TRBD2 TRBJ2-7 14 TRBV5-1 CASSSVGGAYEQYF TGCGCCAGCAGCTCAGTGGGGGGGGCCTACGAGCAGTACTTC
once TRBD1 TRBJ2-7 17 TRBV2 CASSAAGEGTGGYEQYF TGTGCCAGCAGCGCAGCGGGGGAGGGGACAGGGGGTTACGAGCAGTACTTC
. TRBD2 TRBJ2-3 13 TRBV27 CASRTSGTDTQYF TGTGCCAGCAGGACTAGCGGAACAGATACGCAGTATTTT
. . TRBJ1-1 16 TRBV19 CASSILGITGDTEAFF TGTGCCAGTAGTATCCTGGGTATCACCGGGGACACTGAAGCTTTCTTT
. . TRBJ2-6 14 TRBV5-1 CASSLEAGANVLTF TGCGCCAGCAGCTTGGAAGCAGGGGCCAACGTCCTGACTTTC
. . TRBJ2-4 19 TRBV12-5 CASLPGRIRTVQAKNIQYF TGTGCTAGCCTCCCGGGTCGAATTAGGACAGTCCAAGCCAAAAACATTCAGTACTTC
. TRBD1 TRBJ1-6 14 TRBV19 CASTAGQGYSPLHF TGTGCCAGTACCGCGGGACAGGGTTATTCACCCCTCCACTTT
. TRBD1 TRBJ2-2 17 TRBV5-1 CASSGDRGTLGAGELFF TGCGCCAGCAGCGGAGACAGGGGTACCCTAGGGGCCGGGGAGCTGTTTTTT
. . TRBJ2-5 14 TRBV11-2 CASSQRGLQETQYF TGTGCCAGCAGCCAAAGGGGTCTCCAAGAGACCCAGTACTTC
. . TRBJ1-5 14 TRBV19 CASSIAYSNQPQHF TGTGCCAGTAGTATAGCTTATAGCAATCAGCCCCAGCATTTT
few TRBD1 TRBJ1-1 13 TRBV18 CASSPAGTGEAFF TGTGCCAGCTCACCTGCCGGGACAGGCGAAGCTTTCTTT
. TRBD1 TRBJ2-7 15 TRBV27 CASSSSRGSNLRQYF TGTGCCAGCAGTTCCTCCAGGGGGAGCAACCTGAGGCAGTACTTC
. . TRBJ2-7 13 TRBV19 CASSIIRGYEQYF TGTGCCAGTAGTATAATCCGCGGGTACGAGCAGTACTTC
. . TRBJ1-2 13 TRBV7-2 CASSFTVDYGYTF TGTGCCAGCAGCTTTACGGTAGACTATGGCTACACCTTC